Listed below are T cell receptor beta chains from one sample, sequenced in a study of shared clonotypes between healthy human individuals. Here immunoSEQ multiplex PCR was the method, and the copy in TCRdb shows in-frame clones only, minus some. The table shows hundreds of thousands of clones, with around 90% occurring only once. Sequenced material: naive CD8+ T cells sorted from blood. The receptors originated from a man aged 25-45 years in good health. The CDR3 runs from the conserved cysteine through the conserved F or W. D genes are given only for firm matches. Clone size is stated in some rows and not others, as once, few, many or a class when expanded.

TGCAGCGTTGAAGATTGGGCCAGTGAGACATTGAGCACAGATACGCAGTATTTT | CSVEDWASETLSTDTQYF | TRBJ2-3 | . | TRBV29-1 | .
TGCACCAGCAGCCAAGAAGGCGCGGGAAAAGGAACGGATACGCAGTATTTT | CTSSQEGAGKGTDTQYF | TRBJ2-3 | . | TRBV1 | .
TGTGCCAGCAGTGAAGCCAGGGGATATGGCTACACCTTC | CASSEARGYGYTF | TRBJ1-2 | . | TRBV6-1 | .
TGTGCCAGCAGTTACCTTCCCGGGAGCAATCAGCCCCAGCATTTT | CASSYLPGSNQPQHF | TRBJ1-5 | . | TRBV6-5 | .
TGTGCCAGCAGCTCTAAGGGGATGGCGTCCTACGAGCAGTACTTC | CASSSKGMASYEQYF | TRBJ2-7 | . | TRBV7-6 | .
TGTGCCAGCATGGGAGGACAGGGCTCCTACGAGCAGTACTTC | CASMGGQGSYEQYF | TRBJ2-7 | TRBD1 | TRBV27 | .
TGCGCCAGCAGCCAAGCGCGGTTGTTAGAGACCCAGTACTTC | CASSQARLLETQYF | TRBJ2-5 | . | TRBV4-1 | .
TGTGCCAGCAGAACTTCCCCGGGACTAGCGGGACCCCAGTGGTATTTT | CASRTSPGLAGPQWYF | TRBJ2-3 | TRBD2 | TRBV27 | .
TGTGCCAGCAGTGAAAGACAGGGTTACTATGGCTACACCTTC | CASSERQGYYGYTF | TRBJ1-2 | TRBD1 | TRBV6-1 | .
TGTGCCAGCACCCTGTACCAGCGGGAAGAGACCCAGTACTTC | CASTLYQREETQYF | TRBJ2-5 | . | TRBV5-6 | once
TGTGCCAGCAGCTCCGCGGATCTATGGGCGGGCACCTACAATGAGCAGTTCTTC | CASSSADLWAGTYNEQFF | TRBJ2-1 | . | TRBV9 | .
TGTGCCAGCAGTGAGAGTCTTCCGGCCTCTGGAAACACCATATATTTT | CASSESLPASGNTIYF | TRBJ1-3 | . | TRBV6-1 | few
TGTGCCAGCAGCTTGCAGGGGGCATTTTACGAGCAGTACTTC | CASSLQGAFYEQYF | TRBJ2-7 | TRBD1 | TRBV11-2 | once
TGTGCCAGCACCGAGTCCGGCCAGATACATGAGCAGTTCTTC | CASTESGQIHEQFF | TRBJ2-1 | . | TRBV28 | few
TGTGCCAGCAGTGGCGGACTAGCGGGAGGATACGAGCAGTACTTC | CASSGGLAGGYEQYF | TRBJ2-7 | TRBD2 | TRBV28 | .
TGTGCCAGCTCATTGGGGGAAACCTACGAGCAGTACTTC | CASSLGETYEQYF | TRBJ2-7 | . | TRBV18 | .
TGTGCCAGCAGCTCCCTTGGCGGGGAGCTGTTTTTT | CASSSLGGELFF | TRBJ2-2 | . | TRBV11-2 | .
TGCAGCGCTTCGACAGGGAAGAAAGGGGGCTACACCTTC | CSASTGKKGGYTF | TRBJ1-2 | TRBD1 | TRBV29-1 | .
TGTGCCAGCAGCTTAACCGTCTCTACCCGGGGCACCGGGGAGCTGTTTTTT | CASSLTVSTRGTGELFF | TRBJ2-2 | . | TRBV7-6 | .
TGCAGCGTTGTCACTTCGGGGTCCACCGGGGAGCTGTTTTTT | CSVVTSGSTGELFF | TRBJ2-2 | . | TRBV29-1 | .
TGTGCCAGCAGCCCCGGCCCCTCCTACGAGCAGTACTTC | CASSPGPSYEQYF | TRBJ2-7 | . | TRBV11-3 | once
TGTGCCAGTAGCACGCCGGAGTTTCGCTACGAGCAGTACTTC | CASSTPEFRYEQYF | TRBJ2-7 | . | TRBV19 | few
TGCGCCAGTCTTACCGGTTTTGGGCGGGAGGTCAATGAGCAGTTCTTC | CASLTGFGREVNEQFF | TRBJ2-1 | TRBD2 | TRBV10-2 | .
TGTGCCAGCAGCTTTGGACAGGGTAGTTTCGGGGAGCTGTTTTTT | CASSFGQGSFGELFF | TRBJ2-2 | TRBD1 | TRBV7-9 | .
TGCGCCAGCAGCTCTTGGACAGGGGACGACAATGAGCAGTTCTTC | CASSSWTGDDNEQFF | TRBJ2-1 | TRBD1 | TRBV5-1 | few
TGTGCCAGCAGCTTAGAGGGGGCTAGCGGGAGTAACACCGGGGAGCTGTTTTTT | CASSLEGASGSNTGELFF | TRBJ2-2 | TRBD2 | TRBV11-2 | .
TGTGCCAGCAGCAGACTAGCGGGGAGCACAGATACGCAGTATTTT | CASSRLAGSTDTQYF | TRBJ2-3 | TRBD2 | TRBV13 | .
TGTGCCAGCAGTTTACTAGCGGGGTCCACAGATACGCAGTATTTT | CASSLLAGSTDTQYF | TRBJ2-3 | TRBD2 | TRBV28 | once
TGTGCCAGCAGTTCAGGGGGCCCAAACGAGCAGTACTTC | CASSSGGPNEQYF | TRBJ2-7 | TRBD1 | TRBV6-5 | .
TGTGCCAGCAGCTTAGGGCCGACGCTTAATGAAAAACTGTTTTTT | CASSLGPTLNEKLFF | TRBJ1-4 | . | TRBV11-2 | .
TGTGCCAGCAGTAACCGGGTCAGCTACGAGCAGTACTTC | CASSNRVSYEQYF | TRBJ2-7 | . | TRBV25-1 | .
TGTGCCAGCGAAGGGGTAGGGTTGGCTGAAGCTTTCTTT | CASEGVGLAEAFF | TRBJ1-1 | . | TRBV2 | .
TGCGCCAGCAGTTATAATAGCGGGAATCCCCTCGAGCAGTACTTC | CASSYNSGNPLEQYF | TRBJ2-7 | TRBD2 | TRBV10-1 | .
TGTGCCAGCAGCGGTCGGGACTCAACTTCCTACGAGCAGTACTTC | CASSGRDSTSYEQYF | TRBJ2-7 | . | TRBV9 | .
TGCGCCAGCAGCTTGGGGGTCAGGGGATTCTTCAATGAGCAGTTCTTC | CASSLGVRGFFNEQFF | TRBJ2-1 | . | TRBV5-1 | .
TGTGCCAGCGGATACCGGGACAGGAACACTGAAGCTTTCTTT | CASGYRDRNTEAFF | TRBJ1-1 | TRBD1 | TRBV9 | .
TGTGCCAGCAGTTCCCGCGGCAGTCCGGGACTAGAGCACCGGTCCTACGAGCAGTACTTC | CASSSRGSPGLEHRSYEQYF | TRBJ2-7 | TRBD2 | TRBV28 | .
TGTGCCAGCAGCGATCGACAGGCTTCTAACTATGGCTACACCTTC | CASSDRQASNYGYTF | TRBJ1-2 | . | TRBV7-9 | .
TGTGCCAGCAAGGTCCGGGGGACAGATGCGTTCGAGCAGTACTTC | CASKVRGTDAFEQYF | TRBJ2-7 | . | TRBV6-1 | .
TGTGCCAGCAGTTTTATTTGGGCAGAGACCCAGTACTTC | CASSFIWAETQYF | TRBJ2-5 | . | TRBV2 | .
TGTGCCAGCCGAGATGGGGGCAGCAATCAGCCCCAGCATTTT | CASRDGGSNQPQHF | TRBJ1-5 | . | TRBV28 | .
TGTGCCAGCAGTTTATCGTTCACAGGGAATCAGCCCCAGCATTTT | CASSLSFTGNQPQHF | TRBJ1-5 | . | TRBV27 | .
TGTGCCAGCAGCTTTCAAGCGGACACCGGGGAGCTGTTTTTT | CASSFQADTGELFF | TRBJ2-2 | . | TRBV28 | .
TGTGCCAGCAGTTACGGTGGGACCGGGGAGCTGTTTTTT | CASSYGGTGELFF | TRBJ2-2 | . | TRBV6-6 | .
TGTGCCAGCAGCACCTCAGTAAATGAGCAGTTCTTC | CASSTSVNEQFF | TRBJ2-1 | . | TRBV27 | .
TGTGCCATCAGTGATCCGAGCTACGAGCAGTACTTC | CAISDPSYEQYF | TRBJ2-7 | . | TRBV10-3 | few
TGTGCCAGCAGCCAAGGGACAGGAGATGGCTACACCTTC | CASSQGTGDGYTF | TRBJ1-2 | TRBD1 | TRBV14 | .
TGCGCCAGCAGCCAATTTGGTGGTAGTTGGACAGATACGCAGTATTTT | CASSQFGGSWTDTQYF | TRBJ2-3 | . | TRBV4-3 | .
TGCGCCAGCAGCTTGGAGGGGGCAGAACTCCCCTACGAGCAGTACTTC | CASSLEGAELPYEQYF | TRBJ2-7 | TRBD1 | TRBV5-1 | .
TGTGCCAGCAGCTTAATTGGGCCGGGGAGGGTGAACACTGAAGCTTTCTTT | CASSLIGPGRVNTEAFF | TRBJ1-1 | . | TRBV11-1 | .
TGTGCCAGCAGCTTAGAGGCGGGAGAGATCAATGAGCAGTTCTTC | CASSLEAGEINEQFF | TRBJ2-1 | TRBD2 | TRBV7-8 | .